This TCR beta chain is drawn from a study of beta chain features in type 1 diabetes. Germline V gene data show CDR1 as SQVTM and CDR2 as ANQGSEA. Trimming removed 6 bases at V and 4 bases at J, with 9 bases between. The CDR3 extends over 11 amino acids. Of the isolated RNA, all was reverse transcribed, and so the sequenced material was expressed TCRB transcripts. Reads from naive, central memory and regulatory T cell samples averaged roughly 3.6 million. This table comes from immunoSEQ multiplex PCR, and its TCRdb copy is limited to in-frame clones, with some not included. The sample includes 450,000 to 550,000 clones, about 29% seen only once; the top ten take around 0.065%. Study results and limitations: Type 1 diabetes patients showed a moderate but significant shortening of TCRB CDR3s in all four CD4+ subsets.

On this clone itself: Its antigen is still unknown.

Every participating donor gave one draw, a heparinised blood sample averaging around 120 mL. The source material was naive CD4+ T cells from blood. The clonotype comes from a man aged 18 to 29 in good health. The chain employs TRBV29-1 and TRBJ1-1; TRBD1 might be the D (5 bases). This CDR3 reads CSVRVRTEAFF. The CDR3 nucleotides are TGCAGCGTCAGGGTGCGCACTGAAGCTTTCTTT.